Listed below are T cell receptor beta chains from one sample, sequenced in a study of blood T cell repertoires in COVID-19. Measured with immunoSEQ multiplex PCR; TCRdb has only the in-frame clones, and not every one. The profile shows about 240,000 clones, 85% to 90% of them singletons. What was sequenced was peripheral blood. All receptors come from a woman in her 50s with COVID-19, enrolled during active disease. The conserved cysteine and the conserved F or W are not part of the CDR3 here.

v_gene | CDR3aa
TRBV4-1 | ASRRQGGNYGAGELF
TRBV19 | ASTPGKGKVEKLF
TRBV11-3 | ASSSRQHNEQF
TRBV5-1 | ASSSRAGGPPETQY
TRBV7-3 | ASSLLGQGSYEQY
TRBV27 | ASRGAGRDEQF
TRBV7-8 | ASSTSGGLRDTQY
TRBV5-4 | ASSQTGGESGYT
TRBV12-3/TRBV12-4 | ASSIGRNTEAF
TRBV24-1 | ATKGGLLDEQF
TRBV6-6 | ASSLRGTGSYNEQF
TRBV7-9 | ASSLGPEVSYEQY
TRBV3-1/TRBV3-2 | ASSHRRSIGNTIY
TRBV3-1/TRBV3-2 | ASSFDRGIGNEQF
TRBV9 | ASSSSNTEAF
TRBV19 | ASSIDDFSNQPQH
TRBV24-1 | ATSDGDPPGQGAIGYT
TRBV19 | ASSLDRSVGTQY
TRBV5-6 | ASSPRRPRGTEAF
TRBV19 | ASSIDVNRDTGELF
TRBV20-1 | SAPRGNEQF
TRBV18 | ASSPLTGVSFQETQY
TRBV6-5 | ASTQRGGSGELF
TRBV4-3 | ASSPGTGAGELF
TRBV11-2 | ASSPTTGGYEQY
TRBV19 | ASSLRDSLYNEQF
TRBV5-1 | ASRTGSLSGNTIY
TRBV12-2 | ASRLFAGGPYTDTQY
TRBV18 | ASSRPGLGGLRRDQPQH
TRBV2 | AAQGMNTEAF
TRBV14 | ASSQIEGSRTEAF
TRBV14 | ASSPPGHLSTDTQY
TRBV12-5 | ASGLSEGTEAF
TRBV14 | ASSPGGAGNTIY
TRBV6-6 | ASSHHPRDRAWETQY
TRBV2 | ASSAGGNSYNEQF
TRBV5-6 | ASSLGGFGGPAYEQY
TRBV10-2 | ASSEKRADYGYT
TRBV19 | ASSMYSSGNTIY
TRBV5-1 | ASSLASVNEKLF